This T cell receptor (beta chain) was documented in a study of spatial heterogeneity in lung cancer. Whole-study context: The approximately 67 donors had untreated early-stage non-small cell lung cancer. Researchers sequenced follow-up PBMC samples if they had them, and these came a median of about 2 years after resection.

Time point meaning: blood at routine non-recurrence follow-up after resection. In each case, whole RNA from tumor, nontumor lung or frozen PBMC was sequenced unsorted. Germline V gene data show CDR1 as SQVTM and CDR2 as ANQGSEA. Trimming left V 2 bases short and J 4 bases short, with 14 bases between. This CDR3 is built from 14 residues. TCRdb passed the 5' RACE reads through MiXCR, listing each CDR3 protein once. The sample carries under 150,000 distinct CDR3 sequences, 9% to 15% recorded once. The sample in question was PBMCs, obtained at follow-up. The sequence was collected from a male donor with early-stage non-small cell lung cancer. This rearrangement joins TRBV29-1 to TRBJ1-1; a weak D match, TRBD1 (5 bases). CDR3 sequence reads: CSVERRGGGTEAFF. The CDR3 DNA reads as TGCAGCGTTGAACGTAGGGGCGGGGGCACTGAAGCTTTCTTT.